This is a list of T cell receptor beta chains from one sample in a study of monozygotic twins with inflammatory bowel disease. TCRdb re-analyzed the 5' RACE reads; it lists each CDR3 protein once, without DNA. The repertoire table contains about 130,000 distinct CDR3 sequences. Sequencing used blood. These receptors were collected from a human donor with ulcerative colitis or Crohn's disease, or a healthy co-twin of an affected twin (not recorded which). Each CDR3 is given with its conserved first and last residue.

V,J,CDR3
TRBV3-1,TRBJ2-1,CASSQVWGGQFF
TRBV27,TRBJ2-2,CASSFEGATNTGELFF
TRBV2,TRBJ2-5,CASKRDRGLETQYF
TRBV20-1,TRBJ2-7,CSPFGDRASYEQYF
TRBV5-1,TRBJ1-6,CASSLGDFRDSPLHF
TRBV5-1,TRBJ2-5,CASSLVVAGYQETQYF
TRBV12-3/TRBV12-4,TRBJ1-1,CASSRQTMNTEAFF
TRBV6-5,TRBJ2-7,CASSRRSFYEQYF
TRBV5-1,TRBJ1-2,CASSSDREPDGYTF
TRBV9,TRBJ2-2,CASSVEGRNTGELFF
TRBV18,TRBJ1-5,CASSPRGGARGNQPQHF
TRBV7-2,TRBJ2-1,CASSRGAGDFVEQFF
TRBV5-1,TRBJ1-4,CASSLQGASNEKLFF
TRBV5-1,TRBJ2-4,CASSLEGQGAVAKNIQYF
TRBV20-1,TRBJ2-7,CSARPPPGRPEREQYF
TRBV12-3/TRBV12-4,TRBJ2-1,CASSLSGRTSYNEQFF
TRBV27,TRBJ1-2,CASSLSVESRARYTF
TRBV7-9,TRBJ2-7,CASSFAAGDYEQYF
TRBV5-1,TRBJ2-7,CASSSSSGRVSYEQYF
TRBV27,TRBJ2-7,CASSLLYEQYF
TRBV4-3,TRBJ2-7,CASSLAQGAGNEQYF
TRBV6-2/TRBV6-3,TRBJ2-1,CASSLLAATYNEQFF
TRBV7-8,TRBJ2-7,CASSSDREMGSYEQYF
TRBV5-1,TRBJ1-1,CASSFGFANTEAFF
TRBV2,TRBJ2-1,CASSRQFPSYNEQFF
TRBV5-1,TRBJ2-3,CASSSGLAGGLTDTQYF
TRBV20-1,TRBJ2-7,CSAGKTGRSPYEQYF
TRBV7-2,TRBJ1-6,CASSPKGAGSPLHF
TRBV6-1,TRBJ2-7,CASSRKRDPLSYEQYF
TRBV5-1,TRBJ2-1,CASSLRLAEYNEQFF
TRBV20-1,TRBJ2-5,CSASPLAAVETQYF
TRBV10-3,TRBJ2-7,CAISVPSRLYEQYF
TRBV10-2,TRBJ1-1,CASSENTEAFF
TRBV20-1,TRBJ2-3,CSARTGGTDTQYF
TRBV5-1,TRBJ2-2,CASSRGQGGPGELFF
TRBV7-9,TRBJ1-1,CASNRQGMVTEAFF
TRBV24-1,TRBJ2-3,CATSEGDVPDTQYF
TRBV7-2,TRBJ2-3,CASSLAGGSTDTQYF
TRBV24-1,TRBJ2-1,CATSLATDYYNEQFF
TRBV7-9,TRBJ2-7,CASSPVVEGGRNLDF
TRBV10-3,TRBJ1-4,CAISDQGAGEKLFF
TRBV20-1,TRBJ1-1,CSANVQGFRPEAFF
TRBV16,TRBJ1-1,CASSQSTVPNTEAFF
TRBV20-1,TRBJ1-2,CSARETNPGYTF
TRBV7-6,TRBJ2-1,CASSLSGLAGTPHNEQFF
TRBV5-1,TRBJ2-1,CASSPTGYDNEQFF
TRBV5-6,TRBJ2-3,CASSLGVSGGTQYF
TRBV5-1,TRBJ2-1,CASSPLAGGSYNEQFF
TRBV15,TRBJ2-5,CATSREGRETQYF
TRBV18,TRBJ1-1,CASSPSGVENTEAFF
TRBV7-9,TRBJ1-1,CASSEGTVMNTEAFF
TRBV12-3/TRBV12-4,TRBJ1-5,CASRILRDSRLSNQPQHF
TRBV20-1,TRBJ2-7,CSARRDYEQYF
TRBV5-6,TRBJ1-3,CASSLTPDSGNTIYF
TRBV30,TRBJ1-5,CAWSVGTYSNQPQHF